The source of this TCR beta chain is a study of regulatory and conventional T cells in breast cancer. This clonotype is a singleton in its sample. A much more abundant neighbour one base away suggests this may be a read error. Via MiXCR, TCRdb re-called the PCR reads, giving one row per CDR3 protein. The profile covers about 9,600 distinct CDR3 sequences, with about 35% appearing a single time and 4.5% to 6.5% taken by the ten largest. This TCR was recovered from a male donor in good health. The specimen was conventional T cells from blood.

CDR3 nucleotide sequence: TGTGCCAGCAGTTACAACAGGCGGGGCTACGAGCAGTACTTC. Translation gives CASSYNRRGYEQYF. The chain recombines TRBV6-6 with TRBJ2-7; maybe TRBD2 (6 bases). Per germline, CDR1 MNHNY and CDR2 SVGAGI (reference sequence). V lost 2 bases, J lost 3 bases, and 11 bases lay in between. This CDR3 comprises 14 residues.